These 18 T cell receptor beta chains were all obtained from the same sample, sequenced in a study of human T cells and chemical hapten exposure. TCRdb reanalysed the RACE reads using MiXCR and keeps one entry per CDR3 protein. The table includes just under 60,000 distinct CDR3 sequences, 9.5% to 15% detected once. Stated time point: patch test 3, about 24 weeks after DPC sensitization. Sample treatment: therapeutic diphenylcyclopropenone sensitization with weekly scalp DPC. Here the sequenced sample was whole blood, taken in connection with sensitization to the hapten diphenylcyclopropenone (DPC). All receptors come from a man younger than 45 with alopecia areata. Some clones in this sample may be carry-over from other donors' samples.

The table lists this clonotype with a few counts. The chain carries TRBV7-8 and TRBJ2-5, with unresolved D. This CDR3 spans 15 amino acids. Germline lookup yields CDR1 SGHVS and CDR2 FQNEAQ. V was shortened by 3 bases and J by 2 bases, with 13 bases between the two germline ends. The CDR3 nucleotides are TGTGCCAGCAGCTTCCTCAACAGCTTACAAGAGACCCAGTACTTC. It is translated as CASSFLNSLQETQYF.

The chain carries TRBV18 and TRBJ2-1; the D gene is possibly TRBD2 (5 bases). V gave up 4 bases and J gave up 4 bases, with 14 bases separating them. The CDR3 sequence is 15 residues long. Per the germline V gene, CDR1 is KGHSH and CDR2 is LQKENI. Here the CDR3 DNA reads TGTGCCAGCTCACTTCTACCGAGGGAATACAATGAGCAGTTCTTC. Translated, it gives CASSLLPREYNEQFF.

There are many counts of this clonotype. The CDR3 DNA sequence: TGCAGCGTTGAAGAGTTCGGGGGATACGAGCAGTACTTC. Its protein product is CSVEEFGGYEQYF. V is TRBV29-1 and J is TRBJ2-7, with a weak D call TRBD2 (6 bases). The CDR3 consists of 13 residues. Germline V lookup: CDR1 SQVTM, CDR2 ANQGSEA. With 0 bases removed from V and 4 bases from J, the gap between germline ends came to 10 bases.

This clonotype appeared many times. V gene TRBV7-3 combines with J gene TRBJ2-5, with D unresolved. The CDR3 is made up of 13 amino acids. V shed 5 bases and J shed 0 bases, with 7 bases lying between them. Germline values: CDR1 SGHTA, CDR2 FQGTGA. The CDR3 DNA reads TGTGCCAGCAGCCCACGACACCAAGAGACCCAGTACTTC. Its protein product is CASSPRHQETQYF.

The chain employs TRBV7-2 and TRBJ2-3; 13 bases are shared with TRBD2. The V and J ends lost 4 bases and 2 bases, in that order; junction bases with no gene match: 3. The CDR3 is 16 amino acids. Germline CDR1 and CDR2: SGHTA and FQGNSA. The chain's CDR3 is CASSWGLAGSTDTQYF. In DNA form, the CDR3 reads TGTGCCAGCAGCTGGGGACTAGCGGGGTCCACAGATACGCAGTATTTT.

The chain joins TRBV20-1 to TRBJ2-2; D might be TRBD1 (5 bases). CDR3 length: 16 residues. CDR1 and CDR2 from the germline V gene are DFQATT and SNEGSKA (reference sequence). V was shortened by 1 base and J by 6 bases, with 18 bases between the two germline ends. The CDR3 DNA reads as TGCAGTGCTAGAGCTCCAGGGAAGAAGTGGTCCGGGGAGCTGTTTTTT. It specifies CSARAPGKKWSGELFF.

The rearrangement uses TRBV28 and TRBJ2-5, with D uncertain. Trimming left V 2 bases short and J 5 bases short, with 6 bases between. The CDR3 totals 12 residues. Per the germline V gene, CDR1 is MDHEN and CDR2 is SYDVKM. CDR3 sequence reads: CASSLVAETQYF. The CDR3 nucleotides are TGTGCCAGCAGTTTAGTAGCTGAGACCCAGTACTTC.

This clonotype came up once. V and J are TRBV7-2 and TRBJ1-1, with D possibly being TRBD1 (5 bases). V was cut by 3 bases and J by 0 bases, with 17 bases left in between. There are 17 residues in the CDR3. Germline loops: CDR1 SGHTA, CDR2 FQGNSA. The CDR3 is CASSFTDTWTMNTEAFF. Written as DNA, the CDR3 is TGTGCCAGCAGCTTCACGGACACCTGGACTATGAACACTGAAGCTTTCTTT.

This clonotype was seen a handful of times. This rearrangement joins TRBV12-3 or TRBV12-4 to TRBJ2-1, with 10 bases identical to TRBD1. The V gene end was trimmed by 5 bases and the J gene end by 7 bases; junction bases not matched to a gene: 5. This CDR3 has 14 residues. Here the CDR3 DNA reads TGTGCCAGCAGTAAGGACAGGGGGGGAAATGAGCAGTTCTTC. Protein sequence: CASSKDRGGNEQFF.

This clonotype has at least ten counts. The chain has TRBV20-1 and TRBJ2-7, with 9 bases that match TRBD2. The CDR3 runs 15 residues. With V trimmed by 0 bases and J by 6 bases, 9 bases remained unmatched. Germline V gene data show CDR1 as DFQATT and CDR2 as SNEGSKA (reference sequence). CDR3 in DNA: TGCAGTGCTAGAGAACCCCTAGCGGGGCGTATCGAGCAGTACTTC. Protein sequence: CSAREPLAGRIEQYF.

The sample holds a few counts of this clonotype. The rearrangement uses TRBV29-1 and TRBJ1-2; the match to TRBD1 covers 9 bases. With 7 bases clipped from V and 2 bases from J, the junction kept 5 bases outside the gene matches. Germline CDR1 reads SQVTM; CDR2 reads ANQGSEA. CDR3 size: 13 residues. CDR3: CSAGQGTNYGYTF. Written as DNA, the CDR3 is TGCAGCGCAGGACAGGGGACAAACTATGGCTACACCTTC.

In its sample, this clonotype was seen a few times. The gene calls are TRBV12-3 or TRBV12-4 and TRBJ2-7; a possible D gene is TRBD1 (6 bases). The CDR3 runs 16 residues. V was shortened by 5 bases and J by 3 bases, with 20 bases between the two germline ends. The CDR3 protein is CASSPDSWGPLYEQYF. The DNA for the CDR3 is TGTGCCAGCAGTCCTGATAGTTGGGGGCCCCTCTACGAGCAGTACTTC.

Many counts were recorded for this clonotype. This rearrangement joins TRBV5-6 to TRBJ2-1; TRBD1 agrees at 7 bases. Germline assignment: CDR1 SGHDT and CDR2 YYEEEE. After removal of 3 bases from V and 4 bases from J, the junction contained 7 bases not matched to a gene. This CDR3 comprises 15 residues. CDR3 amino acids: CASSYRDSIYNEQFF. CDR3 DNA sequence: TGTGCCAGCAGCTACCGGGACAGTATATACAATGAGCAGTTCTTC.

V and J are TRBV5-1 and TRBJ2-6; D is tentatively TRBD1 or TRBD2 (5 bases each). Germline assignment: CDR1 SGHRS and CDR2 YFSETQ. The CDR3 contains 18 residues. V lost 4 bases and J lost 1, with 18 bases in between. CDR3 in amino acids: CASSPRLGDLSGANVLTF. In nucleotides, the CDR3 is TGCGCCAGCAGCCCCCGCCTCGGGGACCTATCTGGGGCCAACGTCCTGACTTTC.

Only a few counts were recorded for this clonotype. The chain combines TRBV28 with TRBJ1-1; 8 bases align to TRBD1. CDR1 and CDR2 from the germline V gene are MDHEN and SYDVKM. J was trimmed by 11 bases and V by 8 bases; bases with no gene match: 10. The CDR3 is 12 residues long. As DNA, the CDR3 is TGTGCCAGCGCAAAGGACAGGGATATGGCTTTCTTT. This encodes CASAKDRDMAFF.

This clonotype turned up a few times. One end of the junction fails to match germline, which may point to a read error. The CDR3 loop is CASSRGQGMNEQFF. Here the CDR3 DNA reads TGTGCTAGCAGCCGGGGACAGGGTATGAATGAGCAGTTCTTC. The chain employs TRBV7-7 and TRBJ2-1; TRBD1 matches 9 bases. Germline V gene lookup returns CDR1 SSHAT and CDR2 FNYEAQ (reference sequence). There are 14 residues in the CDR3.

This clonotype was seen a few times. The CDR3 DNA reads TGTGCCAGCAGCGTAGATTTAAATAGCCACGAGCAGTACTTC. This gives the protein CASSVDLNSHEQYF. The rearrangement joins TRBV9 to TRBJ2-7; D uncertain. Looked up from germline, CDR1 is SGDLS and CDR2 is YYNGEE. The CDR3 sequence is 14 residues long. V lost 0 bases and J lost 5, with 12 bases in between. Based on the CDR3 plus reference TRBV9 and TRBJ2-7, the full variable domain is DSGVTQTPKHLITATGQRVTLRCSPRSGDLSVYWYQQSLDQGLQFLIQYYNGEERAKGNILERFSAQQFPDLHSELNLSSLELGDSALYFCASSVDLNSHEQYFGPGTRLTVT.

This clonotype turned up a few times. This chain uses TRBV5-1 with TRBJ2-7; unclear D gene. Germline V gives CDR1 SGHRS, CDR2 YFSETQ. The V and J ends lost 7 bases and 2 bases respectively, with 10 bases between them. There are 12 residues in the CDR3. In DNA form, the CDR3 reads TGCGCCAGCCGGAATCTAACCTACGAGCAGTACTTC. As protein: CASRNLTYEQYF.